A selection of T cell receptor beta chains follows, all from one sample in a study of chemoradiotherapy in HPV16-positive cancers. Sequenced by immunoSEQ multiplex PCR; TCRdb stores in-frame clones only, minus some. Of about 23,000 clones listed, about 90% are singletons. This specimen was blood, taken from a patient who underwent chemoradiotherapy. These receptors came from a human donor with HPV-associated anogenital cancer. CDR3s include the opening cysteine and the closing phenylalanine or tryptophan. The D gene is left open where the match is weak. Clone size is not always given. Where it is, it says once, few, many or a class for expanded clones.

D: NA
size: NA
V: TRBV5-6
CDR3: CASSLAGDSNTGELFF

D: NA
size: NA
V: TRBV30
CDR3: CAWSPRATSGELFF

D: TRBD1
size: NA
V: TRBV2
CDR3: CASKLGTGQETQYF

D: NA
size: few
V: TRBV14
CDR3: CASSQVRGGNGYTF

D: NA
size: NA
V: TRBV6-1
CDR3: CASSANRVQDEQYF

D: NA
size: NA
V: TRBV14
CDR3: CASSQVRSYNEQFF

D: NA
size: NA
V: TRBV9
CDR3: CASSVDPGREGRSYNSPLHF

D: TRBD1
size: NA
V: TRBV2
CDR3: CASTLKSGTGVSEQYF

D: TRBD2
size: NA
V: TRBV7-8
CDR3: CASTRGGPTDTQYF

D: TRBD1
size: NA
V: TRBV10-2
CDR3: CASSPDRGRDQPQHF

D: TRBD1
size: NA
V: TRBV7-3
CDR3: CASPDSRDRDYGYTF

D: TRBD2
size: NA
V: TRBV10-1
CDR3: CASSDELAGEQFF

D: NA
size: NA
V: TRBV19
CDR3: CASSIRVGELFF

D: NA
size: NA
V: TRBV28
CDR3: CASSLGLGPQGYTF

D: NA
size: NA
V: TRBV29-1
CDR3: CSVIFGGDPNNQPQHF

D: NA
size: NA
V: TRBV14
CDR3: CASSPIEPFSTNEKLFF

D: TRBD2
size: NA
V: TRBV7-8
CDR3: CASSFGTSGFRGANVLTF

D: NA
size: NA
V: TRBV11-2
CDR3: CASSLGTLNYGYTF

D: NA
size: NA
V: TRBV5-1
CDR3: CASSLEGRGRSEQFF

D: TRBD2
size: NA
V: TRBV9
CDR3: CASSVGSGGAGEETQYF

D: NA
size: NA
V: TRBV19
CDR3: CASRLSTSTDTQYF

D: NA
size: NA
V: TRBV9
CDR3: CASSVGQNANTGELFF

D: NA
size: NA
V: TRBV6-5
CDR3: CASSYSPGVALGSYTF

D: TRBD2
size: NA
V: TRBV30
CDR3: CAWSGSGVNEQFF

D: TRBD2
size: NA
V: TRBV28
CDR3: CASSLGGDYEQYF

D: NA
size: NA
V: TRBV18
CDR3: CASSPQENSYEQYF

D: TRBD1
size: NA
V: TRBV6-5
CDR3: CASSYSTPTGGGGYTF

D: TRBD1
size: NA
V: TRBV5-1
CDR3: CASSSIPPTGDVQETQYF

D: TRBD1
size: once
V: TRBV6-1
CDR3: CASSRTGAGNTIYF

D: TRBD1
size: NA
V: TRBV7-8
CDR3: CASSWGTGGNYGYTF

D: TRBD1
size: once
V: TRBV7-9
CDR3: CASNSGGHNEQFF

D: NA
size: NA
V: TRBV19
CDR3: CASSIGAYSGANVLTF

D: TRBD1
size: NA
V: TRBV28
CDR3: CASRPTGGPTGELFF

D: NA
size: NA
V: TRBV9
CDR3: CASSGGGYGYTF

D: NA
size: once
V: TRBV6-5
CDR3: CASSYSLGGWGGYTF

D: TRBD2
size: NA
V: TRBV2
CDR3: CATASGGATGELFF

D: TRBD2
size: NA
V: TRBV9
CDR3: CASSARPTSGGPYNEQFF

D: NA
size: NA
V: TRBV5-6
CDR3: CASSRTGAESNQPQHF

D: TRBD2
size: NA
V: TRBV19
CDR3: CASSIRSGDIQYF

D: NA
size: NA
V: TRBV7-8
CDR3: CASSWGDLSNTEAFF

D: TRBD1
size: NA
V: TRBV15
CDR3: CATSRDQGGFSSGNTIYF

D: NA
size: NA
V: TRBV7-9
CDR3: CASSPKQGYNEQFF

D: TRBD1
size: once
V: TRBV5-1
CDR3: CASSIQGATNTEAFF

D: NA
size: NA
V: TRBV30
CDR3: CAWTTGLRSGANVLTF

D: TRBD1
size: NA
V: TRBV5-5
CDR3: CASTQRQGFNSPLHF

D: TRBD1
size: NA
V: TRBV6-5
CDR3: CARSRDRGNQPQHF

D: TRBD2
size: NA
V: TRBV18
CDR3: CASSPRLAGAVTDTQYF

D: TRBD1
size: NA
V: TRBV18
CDR3: CASSPGTGGRMYNEQFF

D: NA
size: NA
V: TRBV7-2
CDR3: CASSWTKRKGSTGELFF

D: TRBD2
size: NA
V: TRBV19
CDR3: CASSSAGGGSSYEQYF

D: NA
size: NA
V: TRBV7-9
CDR3: CASSLHRGANEKLFF

D: NA
size: NA
V: TRBV2
CDR3: CASNLGEIYEQYF